What follows describes a single TCR beta chain. Its target is not known. This entry belongs to a study of vaccination and CD4 T cells after COVID-19. Study-level information: Blood was drawn a median roughly 67 days post second dose, range 14 to 241.

The V end was cut by 4 bases, the J end by 5 bases, with 12 bases between. Germline V gives CDR1 SGHKS, CDR2 YYEKEE (reference sequence). The CDR3 sequence is 13 residues long. Study observations and caveats: Rising from around 20 to 38, the median of SARS-CoV-2-reactive clonotypes did not change significantly.

Noted treatment: approximately 9-day PBMC culture with coronavirus spike peptide pools or control peptides (ViraFEST assay). Investigators obtained the unexposed donor's CD4+ T cells before the COVID-19 pandemic (2011-2018). The Oncomine TCR Beta short-read assay was applied to DNA of cultured CD4+ T cells. Each CDR3 protein is one row after TCRdb ran MiXCR on the PCR reads. The data hold approximately 9,200 distinct CDR3 sequences, with 35% to 40% observed a single time. The specimen was CD4+ T cells from blood, cultured in vitro. This clonotype was sampled from a human donor in good health. The chain joins TRBV5-5 to TRBJ1-1, with a tentative D call TRBD1 (6 bases). The CDR3 protein is CASSQAGVTEAFF. CDR3 nucleotide sequence: TGTGCCAGCAGCCAAGCAGGGGTTACTGAAGCTTTCTTT.